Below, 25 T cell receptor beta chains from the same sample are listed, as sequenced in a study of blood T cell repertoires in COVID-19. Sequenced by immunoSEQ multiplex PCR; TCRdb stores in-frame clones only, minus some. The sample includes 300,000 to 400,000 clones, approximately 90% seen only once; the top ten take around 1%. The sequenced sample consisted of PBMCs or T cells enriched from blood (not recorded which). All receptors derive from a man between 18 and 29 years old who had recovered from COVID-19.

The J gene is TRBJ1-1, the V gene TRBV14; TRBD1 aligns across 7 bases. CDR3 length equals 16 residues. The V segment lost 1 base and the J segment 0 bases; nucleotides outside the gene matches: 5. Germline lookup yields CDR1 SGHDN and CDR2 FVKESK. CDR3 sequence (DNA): TGTGCCAGCAGCCAAGGGGCGACAGGGATGAACACTGAAGCTTTCTTT. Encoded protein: CASSQGATGMNTEAFF.

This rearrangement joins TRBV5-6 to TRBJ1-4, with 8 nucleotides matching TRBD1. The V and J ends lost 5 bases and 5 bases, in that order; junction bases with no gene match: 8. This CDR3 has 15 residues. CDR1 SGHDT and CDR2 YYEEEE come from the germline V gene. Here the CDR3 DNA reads TGTGCCAGCAGAACCTCAGGGGGCGTCAATGAAAAACTGTTTTTT. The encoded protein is CASRTSGGVNEKLFF.

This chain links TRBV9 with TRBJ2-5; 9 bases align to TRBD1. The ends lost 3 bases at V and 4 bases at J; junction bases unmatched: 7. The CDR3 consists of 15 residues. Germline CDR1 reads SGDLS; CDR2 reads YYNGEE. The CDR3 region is CASSAGTGISETQYF. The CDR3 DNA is TGTGCCAGCAGCGCGGGGACAGGGATATCAGAGACCCAGTACTTC.

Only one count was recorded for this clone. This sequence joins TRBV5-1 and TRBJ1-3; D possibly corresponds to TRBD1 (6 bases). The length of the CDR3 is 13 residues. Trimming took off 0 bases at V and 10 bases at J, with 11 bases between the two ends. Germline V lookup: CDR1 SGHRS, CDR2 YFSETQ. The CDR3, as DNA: TGCGCCAGCAGCTTGGAGCAGGGGTGGACCATATATTTT. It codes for CASSLEQGWTIYF.

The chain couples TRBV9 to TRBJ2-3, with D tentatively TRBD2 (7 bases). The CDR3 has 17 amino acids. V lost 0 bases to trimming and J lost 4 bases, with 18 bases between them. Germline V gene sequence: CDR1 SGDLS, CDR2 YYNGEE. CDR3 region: CASSVGGGESSADTQYF. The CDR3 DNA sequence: TGTGCCAGCAGCGTAGGAGGGGGGGAGTCGTCCGCAGATACGCAGTATTTT.

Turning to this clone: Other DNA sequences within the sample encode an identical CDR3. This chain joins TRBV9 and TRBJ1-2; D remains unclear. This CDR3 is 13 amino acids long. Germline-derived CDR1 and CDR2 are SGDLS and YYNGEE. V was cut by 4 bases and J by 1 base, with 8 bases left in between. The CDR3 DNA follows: TGTGCCAGCAGCCCGTTGAGTAACTATGGCTACACCTTC. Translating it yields CASSPLSNYGYTF.

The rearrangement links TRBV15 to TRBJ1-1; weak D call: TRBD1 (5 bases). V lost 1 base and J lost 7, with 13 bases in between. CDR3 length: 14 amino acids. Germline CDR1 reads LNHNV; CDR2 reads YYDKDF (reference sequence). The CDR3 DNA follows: TGTGCCACCAGCAGAGTTGGAGGGGATAGTGAAGCTTTCTTT. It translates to CATSRVGGDSEAFF.

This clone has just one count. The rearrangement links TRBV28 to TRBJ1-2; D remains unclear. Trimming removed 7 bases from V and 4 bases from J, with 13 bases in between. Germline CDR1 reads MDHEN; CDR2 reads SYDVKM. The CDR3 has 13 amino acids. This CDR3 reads CASIRAGFYGYTF. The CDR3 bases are TGTGCCAGCATTCGTGCGGGCTTCTATGGCTACACCTTC.

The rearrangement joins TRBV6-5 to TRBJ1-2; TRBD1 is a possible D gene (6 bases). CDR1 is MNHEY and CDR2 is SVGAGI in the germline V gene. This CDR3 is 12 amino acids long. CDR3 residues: CVNVDSYYGYTF. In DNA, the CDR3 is TGTGTCAACGTGGACAGTTACTATGGCTACACCTTC.

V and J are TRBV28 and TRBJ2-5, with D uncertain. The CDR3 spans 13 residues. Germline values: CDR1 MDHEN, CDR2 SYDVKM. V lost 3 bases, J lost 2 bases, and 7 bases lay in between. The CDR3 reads CASSFGQQETQYF. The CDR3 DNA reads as TGTGCCAGCAGTTTTGGTCAGCAAGAGACCCAGTACTTC.

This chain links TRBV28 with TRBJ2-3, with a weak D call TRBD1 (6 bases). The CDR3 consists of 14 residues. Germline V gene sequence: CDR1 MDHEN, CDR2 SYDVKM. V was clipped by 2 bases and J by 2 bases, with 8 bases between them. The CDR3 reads CASSLGQITDTQYF. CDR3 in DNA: TGTGCCAGCAGTTTAGGACAGATCACAGATACGCAGTATTTT.

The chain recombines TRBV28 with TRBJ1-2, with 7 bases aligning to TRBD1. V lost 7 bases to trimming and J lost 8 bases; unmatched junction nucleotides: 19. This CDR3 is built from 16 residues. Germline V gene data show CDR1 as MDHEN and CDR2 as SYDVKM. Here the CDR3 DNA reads TGTGCCAGCAACCCGCCCCTTGTCCAGGGGGTGGGAGGCTACACCTTC. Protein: CASNPPLVQGVGGYTF.

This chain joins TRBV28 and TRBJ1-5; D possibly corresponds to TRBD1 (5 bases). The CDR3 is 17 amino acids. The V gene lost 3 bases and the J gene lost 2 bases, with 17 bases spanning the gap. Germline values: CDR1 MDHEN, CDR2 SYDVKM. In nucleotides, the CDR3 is TGTGCCAGCAGTTTTCGCAGGGCTGTATGGGGCAATCAGCCCCAGCATTTT. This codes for CASSFRRAVWGNQPQHF.

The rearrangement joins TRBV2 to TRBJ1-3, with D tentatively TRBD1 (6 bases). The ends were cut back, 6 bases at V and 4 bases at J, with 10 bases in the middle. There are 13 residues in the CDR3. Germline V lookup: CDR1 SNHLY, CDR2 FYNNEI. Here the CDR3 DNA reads TGTGCCAGCAGACGGGACATAGGAAACACCATATATTTT. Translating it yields CASRRDIGNTIYF.

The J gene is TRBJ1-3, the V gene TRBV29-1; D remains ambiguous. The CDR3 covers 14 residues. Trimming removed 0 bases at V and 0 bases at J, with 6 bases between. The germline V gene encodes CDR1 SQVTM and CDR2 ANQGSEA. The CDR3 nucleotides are TGCAGCGTTGAAGACCACACCTCTGGAAACACCATATATTTT. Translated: CSVEDHTSGNTIYF.

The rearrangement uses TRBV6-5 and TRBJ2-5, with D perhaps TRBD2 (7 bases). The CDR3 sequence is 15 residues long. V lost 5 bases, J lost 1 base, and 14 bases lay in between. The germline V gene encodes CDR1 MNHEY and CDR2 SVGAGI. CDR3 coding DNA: TGTGCCAGCAGTAGAGCGGGACAAATCCAAGAGACCCAGTACTTC. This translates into CASSRAGQIQETQYF.

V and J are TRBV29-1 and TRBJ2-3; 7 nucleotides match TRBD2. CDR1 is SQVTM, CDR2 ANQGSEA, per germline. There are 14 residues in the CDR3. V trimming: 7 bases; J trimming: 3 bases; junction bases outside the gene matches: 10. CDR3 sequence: CSGDDGGLTDTQYF. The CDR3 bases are TGCAGCGGCGATGACGGGGGACTAACAGATACGCAGTATTTT.

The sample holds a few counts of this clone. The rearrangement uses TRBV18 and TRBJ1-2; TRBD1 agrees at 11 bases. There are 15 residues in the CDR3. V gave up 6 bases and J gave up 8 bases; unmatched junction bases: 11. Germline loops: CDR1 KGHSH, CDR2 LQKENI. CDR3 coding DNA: TGTGCCAGCTCGTCCTGGACAGGGGGCCGAGAAGGCTACACCTTC. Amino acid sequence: CASSSWTGGREGYTF.

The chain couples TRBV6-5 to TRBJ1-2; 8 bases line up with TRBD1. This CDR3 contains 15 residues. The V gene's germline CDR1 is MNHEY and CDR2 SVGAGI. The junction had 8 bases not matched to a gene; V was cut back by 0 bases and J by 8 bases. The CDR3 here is CASSYSQTGVGGYTF. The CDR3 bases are TGTGCCAGCAGTTACTCCCAGACAGGGGTGGGCGGCTACACCTTC.

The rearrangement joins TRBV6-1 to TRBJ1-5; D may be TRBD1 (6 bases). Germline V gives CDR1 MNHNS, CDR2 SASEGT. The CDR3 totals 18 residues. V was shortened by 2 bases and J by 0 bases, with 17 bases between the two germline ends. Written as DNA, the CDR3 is TGTGCCAGCAGTGAATATGAGACAGGCCGATATAGCAATCAGCCCCAGCATTTT. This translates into CASSEYETGRYSNQPQHF.

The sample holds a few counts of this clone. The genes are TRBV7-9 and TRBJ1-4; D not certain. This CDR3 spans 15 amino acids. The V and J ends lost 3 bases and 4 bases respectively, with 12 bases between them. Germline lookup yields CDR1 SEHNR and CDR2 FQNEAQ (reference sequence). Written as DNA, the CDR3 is TGTGCCAGCAGCTTTCAGCAGGAGGGTAATGAAAAACTGTTTTTT. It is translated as CASSFQQEGNEKLFF.

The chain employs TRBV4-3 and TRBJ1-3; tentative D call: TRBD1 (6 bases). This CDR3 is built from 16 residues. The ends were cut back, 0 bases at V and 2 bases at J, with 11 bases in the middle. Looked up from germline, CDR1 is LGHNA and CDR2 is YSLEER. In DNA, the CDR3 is TGCGCCAGCAGCCAAGAGGGGGCTCCAACTGGAAACACCATATATTTT. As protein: CASSQEGAPTGNTIYF.

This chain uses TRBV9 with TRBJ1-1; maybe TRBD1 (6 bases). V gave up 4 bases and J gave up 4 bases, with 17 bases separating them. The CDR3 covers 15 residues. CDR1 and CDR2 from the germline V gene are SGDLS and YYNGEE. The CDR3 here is CASSPQMGAGTEAFF. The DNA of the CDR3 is TGTGCCAGCAGCCCACAGATGGGGGCGGGCACTGAAGCTTTCTTT.

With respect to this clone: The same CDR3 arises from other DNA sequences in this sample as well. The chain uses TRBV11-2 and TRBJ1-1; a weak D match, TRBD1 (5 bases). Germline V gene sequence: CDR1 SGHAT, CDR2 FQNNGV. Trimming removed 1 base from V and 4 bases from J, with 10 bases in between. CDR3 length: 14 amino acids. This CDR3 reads CASSLGQGGTEAFF. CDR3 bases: TGTGCCAGCAGCTTAGGGCAGGGAGGCACTGAAGCTTTCTTT. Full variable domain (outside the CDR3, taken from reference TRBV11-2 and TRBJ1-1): EAGVAQSPRYKIIEKRQSVAFWCNPISGHATLYWYQQILGQGPKLLIQFQNNGVVDDSQLPKDRFSAERLKGVDSTLKIQPAKLEDSAVYLCASSLGQGGTEAFFGQGTRLTVV.

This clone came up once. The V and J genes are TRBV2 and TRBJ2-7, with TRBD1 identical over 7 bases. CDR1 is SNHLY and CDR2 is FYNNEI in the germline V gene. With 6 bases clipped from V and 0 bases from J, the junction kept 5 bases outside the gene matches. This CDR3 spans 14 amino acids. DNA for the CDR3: TGTGCCAGCAGCCGGACAGGAAACTCCTACGAGCAGTACTTC. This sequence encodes CASSRTGNSYEQYF.